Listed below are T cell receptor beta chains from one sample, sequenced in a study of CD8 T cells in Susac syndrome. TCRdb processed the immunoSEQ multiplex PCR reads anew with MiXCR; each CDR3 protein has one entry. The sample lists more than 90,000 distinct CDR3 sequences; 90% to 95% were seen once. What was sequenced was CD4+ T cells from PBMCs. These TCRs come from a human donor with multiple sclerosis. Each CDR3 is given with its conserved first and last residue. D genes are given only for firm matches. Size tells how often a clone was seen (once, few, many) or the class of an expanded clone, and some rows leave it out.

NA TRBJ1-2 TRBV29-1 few TGCAGCGTTGACAGAGCCTATGGCTACACCTTC CSVDRAYGYTF
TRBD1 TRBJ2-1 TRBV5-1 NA TGCGCCAGAGTACAGGGGTCCCGCTCCTACAATGAGCAGTTCTTC CARVQGSRSYNEQFF
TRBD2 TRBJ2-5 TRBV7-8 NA TGTGCCAGCAGCTTATTGACTAGCGGGAAAGAGACCCAGTACTTC CASSLLTSGKETQYF
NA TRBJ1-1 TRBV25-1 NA TGTGCCAGCAGTGAAAGGGGAGTTACTGAAGCTTTCTTT CASSERGVTEAFF
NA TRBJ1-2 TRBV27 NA TGTGCCAGCAGTTTAGAAGGGGCGGGAGTGACGGGCTACACCTTC CASSLEGAGVTGYTF
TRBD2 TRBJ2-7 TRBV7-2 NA TGTGCCAGCAGCTCCCCTAGCGGGTTCGCCTACGAGCAGTACTTC CASSSPSGFAYEQYF
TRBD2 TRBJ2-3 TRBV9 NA TGTGCCAGCAGCGTAGGTGCCCGGACTAGCGCAGATACGCAGTATTTT CASSVGARTSADTQYF
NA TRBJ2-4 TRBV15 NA TGTGCCACCAGCAGAGATTCAGGGGCGGACAAAAACATTCAGTACTTC CATSRDSGADKNIQYF
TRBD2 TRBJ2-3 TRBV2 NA TGTGCCAGCAGGGGGACTAGCGGCCTCACAGATACGCAGTATTTT CASRGTSGLTDTQYF
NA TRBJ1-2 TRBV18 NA TGTGCCAGCTCACCAGACGCGTCGATAAACTATGGCTACACCTTC CASSPDASINYGYTF
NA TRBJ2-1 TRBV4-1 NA TGCGCCAGCAGCCAAGATGGAGGGGACTACAATGAGCAGTTCTTC CASSQDGGDYNEQFF
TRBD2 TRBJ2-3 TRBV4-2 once TGTGCCAGCAGCCCGAGGACTAGCGGATCAGATACGCAGTATTTT CASSPRTSGSDTQYF
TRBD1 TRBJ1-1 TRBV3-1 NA TGTGCCAGCAGCCAACATACAGGGGCAGCTTTCTTT CASSQHTGAAFF
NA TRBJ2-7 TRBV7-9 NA TGTGCCAGCAGCCCCAAGGGGGGGGAACGGTCTTACGAGCAGTACTTC CASSPKGGERSYEQYF
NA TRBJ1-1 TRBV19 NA TGTGCCAGTCGGGGGGCAATCGGGGACACTGAAGCTTTCTTT CASRGAIGDTEAFF
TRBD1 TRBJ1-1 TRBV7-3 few TGTGCCAGCAGCCCTCGACAGGGGACTGAAGCTTTCTTT CASSPRQGTEAFF
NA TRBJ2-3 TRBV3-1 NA TGTGCCAGCAGCCAGAAGGGCGGACAGGAGGGGGATACGCAGTATTTT CASSQKGGQEGDTQYF
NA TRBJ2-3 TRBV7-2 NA TGTGCCAGCAGCTTAGGAGCGCTGCCAGATACGCAGTATTTT CASSLGALPDTQYF
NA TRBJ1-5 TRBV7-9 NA TGTGCCAGCAGCTTAGGGGAACAGCCCCAGCATTTT CASSLGEQPQHF
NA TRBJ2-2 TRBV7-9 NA TGTGCCAGCAGCTTAGCCGTTGGGGCGACCGGGGAGCTGTTTTTT CASSLAVGATGELFF
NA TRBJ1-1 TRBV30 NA TGTGCCTGGATTTCTCACACTGAAGCTTTCTTT CAWISHTEAFF
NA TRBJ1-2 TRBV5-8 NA TGTGCCAGCAGCTTGGTAGTGGGGGCGCGTGGCTACACCTTC CASSLVVGARGYTF
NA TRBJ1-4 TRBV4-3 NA TGCGCCAGCAGCCACCCGGGGCAGGGTAATGAAAAACTGTTTTTT CASSHPGQGNEKLFF
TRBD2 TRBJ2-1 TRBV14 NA TGTGCCAGCAGCCATGCCGGGACTACAAACTACAATGAGCAGTTCTTC CASSHAGTTNYNEQFF
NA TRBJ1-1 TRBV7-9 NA TGTGCCAGCAGCAAATCCGGGACAATCAACCTGGCGACTGAAGCTTTCTTT CASSKSGTINLATEAFF
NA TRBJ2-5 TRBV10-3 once TGTGCCATCAGTGAGCCCGCAGGGGAACTTCAAGAGACCCAGTACTTC CAISEPAGELQETQYF
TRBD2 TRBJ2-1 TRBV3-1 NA TGTGCCAGCAGCCAAGATCTTCGCGGGGGGCGATACAATGAGCAGTTCTTC CASSQDLRGGRYNEQFF
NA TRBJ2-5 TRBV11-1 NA TGTGCCAGCAGCTTCATTGGGCAGGGGAAGGAGACCCAGTACTTC CASSFIGQGKETQYF
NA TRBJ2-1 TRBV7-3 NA TGTGCCAGCAGCCATTATGGGGGGAGCTCCTACAATGAGCAGTTCTTC CASSHYGGSSYNEQFF
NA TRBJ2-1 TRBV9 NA TGTGCCAGCAGCGTTTTGGCTGCACCATACAATGAGCAGTTCTTC CASSVLAAPYNEQFF
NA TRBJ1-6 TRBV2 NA TGTGCCAGTGGGGATTCACCCCTCCACTTT CASGDSPLHF
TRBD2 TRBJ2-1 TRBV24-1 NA TGTGCCACCAGTGACCAACCGGGACTAGTTCTTCGCAATGAGCAGTTCTTC CATSDQPGLVLRNEQFF